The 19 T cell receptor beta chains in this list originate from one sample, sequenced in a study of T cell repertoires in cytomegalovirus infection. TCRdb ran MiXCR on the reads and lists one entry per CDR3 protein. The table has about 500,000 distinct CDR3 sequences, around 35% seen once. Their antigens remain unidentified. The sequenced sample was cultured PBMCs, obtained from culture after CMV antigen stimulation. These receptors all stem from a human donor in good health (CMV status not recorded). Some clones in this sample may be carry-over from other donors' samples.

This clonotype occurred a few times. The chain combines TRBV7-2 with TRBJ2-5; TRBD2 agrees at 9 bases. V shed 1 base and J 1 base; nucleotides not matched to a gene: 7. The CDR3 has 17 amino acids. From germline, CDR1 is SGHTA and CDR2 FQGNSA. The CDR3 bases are TGTGCCAGCAGCTTAGGTTTGAGGCGGGGGGGCCAAGAGACCCAGTACTTC. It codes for CASSLGLRRGGQETQYF.

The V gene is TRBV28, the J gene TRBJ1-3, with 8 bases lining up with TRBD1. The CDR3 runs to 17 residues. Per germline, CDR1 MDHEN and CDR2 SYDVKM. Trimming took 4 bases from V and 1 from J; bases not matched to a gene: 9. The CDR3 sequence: CASSWDRSVLSGNTIYF. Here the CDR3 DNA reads TGTGCCAGCAGTTGGGACAGGTCGGTCCTATCTGGAAACACCATATATTTT.

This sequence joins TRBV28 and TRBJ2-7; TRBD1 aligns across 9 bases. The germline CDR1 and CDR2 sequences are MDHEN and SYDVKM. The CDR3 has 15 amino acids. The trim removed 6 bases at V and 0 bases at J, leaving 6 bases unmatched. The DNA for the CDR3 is TGTGCCAGCAGCCCCCGGACAGGGGACTCCTACGAGCAGTACTTC. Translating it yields CASSPRTGDSYEQYF. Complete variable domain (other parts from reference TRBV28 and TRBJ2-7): DVKVTQSSRYLVKRTGEKVFLECVQDMDHENMFWYRQDPGLGLRLIYFSYDVKMKEKGDIPEGYSVSREKKERFSLILESASTNQTSMYLCASSPRTGDSYEQYFGPGTRLTVT.

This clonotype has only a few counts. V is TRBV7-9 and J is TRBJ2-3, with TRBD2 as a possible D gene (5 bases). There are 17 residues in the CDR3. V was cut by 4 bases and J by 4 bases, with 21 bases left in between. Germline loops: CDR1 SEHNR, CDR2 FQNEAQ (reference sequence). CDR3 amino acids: CASSSQLPLPRADTQYF. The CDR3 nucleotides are TGTGCCAGCAGCTCCCAACTACCACTGCCGAGGGCAGATACGCAGTATTTT.

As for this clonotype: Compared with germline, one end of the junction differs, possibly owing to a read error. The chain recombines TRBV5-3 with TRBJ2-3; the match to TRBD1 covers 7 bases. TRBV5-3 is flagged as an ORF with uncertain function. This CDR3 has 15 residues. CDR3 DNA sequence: TGTGCCAGCAGCTCCGGGACAGAGCGCTTGGATACGCAGTATTTT. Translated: CASSSGTERLDTQYF.

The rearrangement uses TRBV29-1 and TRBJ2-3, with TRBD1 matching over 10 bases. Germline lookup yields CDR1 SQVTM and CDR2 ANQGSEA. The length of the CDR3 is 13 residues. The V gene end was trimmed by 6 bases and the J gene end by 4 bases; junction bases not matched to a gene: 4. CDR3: CSVDRGTSDTQYF. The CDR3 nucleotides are TGCAGCGTGGACAGGGGGACATCAGATACGCAGTATTTT.

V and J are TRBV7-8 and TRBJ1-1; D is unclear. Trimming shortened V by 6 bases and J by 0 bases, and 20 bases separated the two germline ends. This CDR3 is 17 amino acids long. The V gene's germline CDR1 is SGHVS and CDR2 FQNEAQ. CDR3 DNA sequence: TGTGCCAGCAGTCCCCTGATGGGCCGTCAGATGAACACTGAAGCTTTCTTT. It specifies CASSPLMGRQMNTEAFF.

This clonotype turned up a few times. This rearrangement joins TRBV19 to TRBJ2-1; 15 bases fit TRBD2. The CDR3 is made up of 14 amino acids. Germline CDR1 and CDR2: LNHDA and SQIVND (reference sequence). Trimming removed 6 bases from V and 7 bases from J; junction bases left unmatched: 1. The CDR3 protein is CASRGLAGGNEQFF. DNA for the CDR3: TGTGCCAGTAGGGGACTAGCGGGAGGTAATGAGCAGTTCTTC.

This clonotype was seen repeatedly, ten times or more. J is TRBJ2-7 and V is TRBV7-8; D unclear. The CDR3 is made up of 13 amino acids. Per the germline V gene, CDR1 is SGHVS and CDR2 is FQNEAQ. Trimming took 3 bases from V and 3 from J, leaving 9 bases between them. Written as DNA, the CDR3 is TGTGCCAGCAGCTTCCAAGCCTTCTACGAGCAGTACGTC. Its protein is CASSFQAFYEQYV.

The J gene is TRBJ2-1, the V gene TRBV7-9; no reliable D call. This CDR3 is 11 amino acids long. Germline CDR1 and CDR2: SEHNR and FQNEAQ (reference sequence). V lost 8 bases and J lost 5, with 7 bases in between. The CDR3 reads CASYGDNEQFF. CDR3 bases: TGTGCCAGCTACGGAGACAATGAGCAGTTCTTC.

This CDR3 is CASNIGTGRHEQYF. DNA for the CDR3: TGTGCCAGCAATATAGGGACAGGGCGCCACGAGCAGTACTTC. This chain uses TRBV6-2 or TRBV6-3 with TRBJ2-7; 9 nucleotides agree with TRBD1. CDR1 is MNHEY and CDR2 is SVGEGT in the germline V gene. The length of the CDR3 is 14 residues. Losses at the gene ends were 7 bases for V and 5 bases for J; bases not matched to a gene: 9.

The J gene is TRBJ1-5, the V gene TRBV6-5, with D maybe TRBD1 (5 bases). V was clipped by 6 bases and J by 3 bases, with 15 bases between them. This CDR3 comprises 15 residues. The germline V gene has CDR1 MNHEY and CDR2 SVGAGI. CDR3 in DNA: TGTGCCAGCAGCCCGGGACCGTGGACCAATCAGCCCCAGCATTTT. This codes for CASSPGPWTNQPQHF.

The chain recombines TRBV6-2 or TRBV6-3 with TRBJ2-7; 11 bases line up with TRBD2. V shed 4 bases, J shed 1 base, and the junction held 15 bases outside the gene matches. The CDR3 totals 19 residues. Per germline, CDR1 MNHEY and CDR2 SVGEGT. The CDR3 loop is CASSFPPSGRIRWSYEQYV. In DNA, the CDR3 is TGTGCCAGCAGTTTTCCTCCTAGCGGGAGGATTCGGTGGTCCTACGAGCAGTACGTC.

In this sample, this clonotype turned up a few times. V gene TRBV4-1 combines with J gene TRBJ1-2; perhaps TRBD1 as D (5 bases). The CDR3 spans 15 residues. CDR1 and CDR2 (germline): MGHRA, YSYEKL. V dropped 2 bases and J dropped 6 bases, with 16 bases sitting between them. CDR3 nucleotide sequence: TGCGCCAGCAGCCAACGGGACGGCTGGATGGATGGCTACACCTTC. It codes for CASSQRDGWMDGYTF.

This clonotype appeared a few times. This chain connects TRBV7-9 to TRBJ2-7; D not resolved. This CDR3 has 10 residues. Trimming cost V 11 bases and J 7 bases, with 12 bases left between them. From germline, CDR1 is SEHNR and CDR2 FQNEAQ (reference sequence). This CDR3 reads CAVQDGEQYF. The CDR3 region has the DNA TGTGCCGTTCAAGACGGTGAGCAGTACTTC.

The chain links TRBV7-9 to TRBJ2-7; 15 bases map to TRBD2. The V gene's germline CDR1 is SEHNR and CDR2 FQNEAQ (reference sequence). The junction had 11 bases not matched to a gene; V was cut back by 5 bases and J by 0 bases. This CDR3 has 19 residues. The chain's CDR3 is CASSLWTGLAGGRSYEQYV. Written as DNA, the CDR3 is TGTGCCAGCAGCCTATGGACGGGACTAGCGGGAGGTCGCTCCTACGAGCAGTACGTC.

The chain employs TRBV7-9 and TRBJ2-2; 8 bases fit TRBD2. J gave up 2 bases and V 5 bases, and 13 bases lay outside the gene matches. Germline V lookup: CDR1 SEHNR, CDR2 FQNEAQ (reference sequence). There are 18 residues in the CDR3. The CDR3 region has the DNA TGTGCCAGCAGCACCCGGACTAGCTCCGTCTTTAACACCGGGGAGCTGTTTTTT. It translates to CASSTRTSSVFNTGELFF.

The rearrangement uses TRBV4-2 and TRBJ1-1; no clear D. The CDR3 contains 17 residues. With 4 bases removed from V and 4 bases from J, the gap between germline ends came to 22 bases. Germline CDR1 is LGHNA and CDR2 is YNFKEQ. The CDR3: CASSPHLEKRLGTEAFF. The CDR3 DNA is TGTGCCAGCAGCCCTCACCTTGAAAAGAGGTTGGGCACTGAAGCTTTCTTT.

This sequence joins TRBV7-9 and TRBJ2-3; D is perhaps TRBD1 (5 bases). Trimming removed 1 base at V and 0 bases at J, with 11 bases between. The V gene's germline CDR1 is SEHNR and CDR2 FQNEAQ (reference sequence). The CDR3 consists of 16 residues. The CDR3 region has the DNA TGTGCCAGCAGCTTAGACGCCAGGGCAAGCACAGATACGCAGTATTTT. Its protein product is CASSLDARASTDTQYF. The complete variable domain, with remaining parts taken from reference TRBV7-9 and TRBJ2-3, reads DTGVSQNPRHKITKRGQNVTFRCDPISEHNRLYWYRQTLGQGPEFLTYFQNEAQLEKSRLLSDRFSAERPKGSFSTLEIQRTEQGDSAMYLCASSLDARASTDTQYFGPGTRLTVL.